Sequencing of this T cell receptor (beta chain) was carried out in a study of T cell clonotyping in hematopoietic cell transplantation. Study-level points and caveats: Recipient TCR diversity dropped after transplant; expanded clonotypes rose from day 30 to 180.

Recipients were bled about 28 days pretransplant and at posttransplant days 30, 100, 180. Measured with immunoSEQ multiplex PCR; TCRdb has only the in-frame clones, and not every one. The table lists roughly 13,000 clones, 95% to 98% of them singletons. To note about this clone: Its antigen is as yet unknown.

Sample: peripheral blood mononuclear cells, taken 30 days after allogeneic stem cell transplant. This sequence originates from a female patient aged 50-59 years who had an allogeneic stem cell transplant from an unrelated donor, so T cells may come from the graft donor. Some clones in this sample may be carry-over from other donors' samples.

The CDR3 DNA is TGTGCCAGCAGTGAATCCGGAGTCATGAACACTGAAGCTTTCTTT. Its translation is CASSESGVMNTEAFF. The chain combines TRBV25-1 with TRBJ1-1, with D unresolved. Trimming took 1 base from V and 0 from J, leaving 9 bases between them. Germline V gene lookup returns CDR1 MGHDK and CDR2 SYGVNS. The CDR3 runs 15 residues. Filled out from reference TRBV25-1 and TRBJ1-1, the complete variable domain reads EADIYQTPRYLVIGTGKKITLECSQTMGHDKMYWYQQDPGMELHLIHYSYGVNSTEKGDLSSESTVSRIRTEHFPLTLESARPSHTSQYLCASSESGVMNTEAFFGQGTRLTVV.